A single sample gave rise to the 12 T cell receptor beta chains below, sequenced in a study of PD-1 blockade in classical Hodgkin lymphoma. Time point: newly diagnosed, previously untreated cHL patient sample. It was by magnetic negative selection that CD4+ T cells were purified from thawed PBMCs. Repertoires were generated with immunoSEQ multiplex PCR, while TCRdb's copy carries only in-frame clones and drops some. Counted here are fewer than 30,000 clones, about 90% occurring once; the ten biggest clones make up roughly 0.35%. Sequenced input: CD4+ T cells from blood. The receptors shown here come from a human donor with classical Hodgkin lymphoma.

The chain joins TRBV10-3 to TRBJ2-7, with D possibly being TRBD1 (6 bases). V was trimmed by 2 bases and J by 6 bases, leaving 17 bases between them. Germline CDR1 and CDR2: ENHRY and SYGVKD. The CDR3 is 15 residues long. Here the CDR3 DNA reads TGTGCCATCAGTGAGGACAGGTCCCTAGTTGGCGAGCAGTACTTC. The encoded protein is CAISEDRSLVGEQYF.

V is TRBV9 and J is TRBJ1-1; possibly TRBD1 for D (5 bases). The CDR3 is 13 residues long. Germline CDR1 reads SGDLS; CDR2 reads YYNGEE. The V gene lost 4 bases and the J gene lost 3 bases, with 10 bases spanning the gap. The DNA of the CDR3 is TGTGCCAGCAGCCCCCAGGGTCACACTGAAGCTTTCTTT. It is translated as CASSPQGHTEAFF.

The CDR3 sequence is CASTPGGRWAQYF. The CDR3 DNA reads TGCGCCAGCACTCCGGGGGGAAGGTGGGCCCAGTACTTC. The chain is built from TRBV5-1 and TRBJ2-5, with TRBD2 matching over 7 bases. V lost 6 bases to trimming and J lost 9 bases; unmatched junction nucleotides: 11. Germline V CDR1 and CDR2: SGHRS, YFSETQ. This CDR3 contains 13 residues.

DNA for the CDR3: TGTGCCAGCAGCCCAAGAGAGACCCAGTACTTC. As protein: CASSPRETQYF. J is TRBJ2-5 and V is TRBV7-9; D call uncertain. The length of the CDR3 is 11 residues. The V gene lost 5 bases and the J gene lost 4 bases, with 5 bases spanning the gap. The germline V gene encodes CDR1 SEHNR and CDR2 FQNEAQ (reference sequence).

This chain connects TRBV7-2 to TRBJ2-7; TRBD1 might be the D (6 bases). CDR1 and CDR2 (germline): SGHTA, FQGNSA. The CDR3 length is 16 residues. Trimming shortened V by 0 bases and J by 0 bases, and 12 bases separated the two germline ends. The CDR3, as DNA: TGTGCCAGCAGCTTAGCGGTTGGCAGGGGCTCCTACGAGCAGTACTTC. It codes for CASSLAVGRGSYEQYF. Based on the CDR3 plus reference TRBV7-2 and TRBJ2-7, the full variable domain is GAGVSQSPSNKVTEKGKDVELRCDPISGHTALYWYRQSLGQGLEFLIYFQGNSAPDKSGLPSDRFSAERTGGSVSTLTIQRTQQEDSAVYLCASSLAVGRGSYEQYFGPGTRLTVT.

This clone has just a few counts. The chain carries TRBV7-6 and TRBJ1-1; D unresolved. V was trimmed by 0 bases and J by 1 base, leaving 6 bases between them. Looked up from germline, CDR1 is SGHVS and CDR2 is FNYEAQ. The CDR3 has 14 residues. CDR3 in amino acids: CASSLAGPNTEAFF. The CDR3 DNA is TGTGCCAGCAGCTTAGCGGGTCCGAACACTGAAGCTTTCTTT. The complete variable domain, with remaining parts taken from reference TRBV7-6 and TRBJ1-1, reads GAGVSQSPRYKVTKRGQDVALRCDPISGHVSLYWYRQALGQGPEFLTYFNYEAQQDKSGLPNDRFSAERPEGSISTLTIQRTEQRDSAMYRCASSLAGPNTEAFFGQGTRLTVV.

This chain joins TRBV15 and TRBJ1-4, with D unresolved. Germline V gene lookup returns CDR1 LNHNV and CDR2 YYDKDF (reference sequence). Between the trimmed V and J ends, which lost 0 bases and 5 bases, there was a span of 10 bases. CDR3 length: 15 amino acids. The CDR3 here is CATSRDTAENEKLFF. The CDR3 DNA follows: TGTGCCACCAGCAGAGATACCGCAGAGAATGAAAAACTGTTTTTT.

The chain recombines TRBV7-2 with TRBJ1-1; possible D gene TRBD1, 5 bases. Deletions cut 4 bases from V and 4 bases from J, with 13 bases between. This CDR3 spans 14 amino acids. CDR1 SGHTA and CDR2 FQGNSA come from the germline V gene. The CDR3 region has the DNA TGTGCCAGCAGCTCATCAGGGAGGGGCACTGAAGCTTTCTTT. Translated: CASSSSGRGTEAFF.

This clone occurred a few times. The V and J genes are TRBV19 and TRBJ2-1; D is unclear. The V and J ends lost 1 base and 5 bases respectively, with 12 bases between them. CDR3 length: 15 residues. Germline lookup yields CDR1 LNHDA and CDR2 SQIVND (reference sequence). CDR3 loop: CASSIGVGRHNEQFF. Here the CDR3 DNA reads TGTGCCAGTAGTATAGGGGTTGGTAGGCACAATGAGCAGTTCTTC.

The chain joins TRBV7-3 to TRBJ1-1; D ambiguous. The germline gives CDR1 SGHTA, CDR2 FQGTGA. The germline V and J ends were trimmed by 2 bases and 2 bases, with 6 bases remaining between them. This CDR3 has 13 amino acids. CDR3 in DNA: TGTGCCAGCAGCTTAGTGGGCAACACTGAAGCTTTCTTT. Encoded protein: CASSLVGNTEAFF.

CDR3 amino acids: CASSPRLAGEGLGNEQFF. CDR3 sequence (DNA): TGTGCCAGCTCACCCAGACTAGCGGGAGAAGGTTTGGGTAATGAGCAGTTCTTC. The chain couples TRBV18 to TRBJ2-1; 12 bases are shared with TRBD2. Germline V gene lookup returns CDR1 KGHSH and CDR2 LQKENI. This CDR3 has 18 residues. Losses at the gene ends were 3 bases for V and 7 bases for J; bases not matched to a gene: 13.

In DNA form, the CDR3 reads TGTGCCAGCTCACCATCCCCAGGGACTGGAAACACCATATATTTT. This translates into CASSPSPGTGNTIYF. V usage is TRBV18 and J usage is TRBJ1-3; D perhaps matches TRBD1 (5 bases). There are 15 residues in the CDR3. CDR1 and CDR2 (germline): KGHSH, LQKENI. V dropped 2 bases and J dropped 2 bases, with 10 bases sitting between them.